One T cell receptor (beta chain) is described in this entry. The antigen remains undetermined. The data originate from a study of cytomegalovirus exposure and HLA in healthy donors. Whole-study results and caveats: Investigators reported fewer than 200 TCR beta chains as tied to cytomegalovirus.

In germline, CDR1 is SGHTA, CDR2 FQGNSA. Trimming removed 5 bases at V and 6 bases at J, with 14 bases between. This CDR3 is 14 amino acids long. Using immunoSEQ multiplex PCR, the repertoire was profiled, and TCRdb retains in-frame clones only, with some absent. The sample contains about 98,000 clones, less than 90% of which appear only once. The sequenced sample consisted of PBMCs. This TCR derives from a man aged 18 to 30 in good health and CMV-seropositive. The chain has TRBV7-2 and TRBJ1-5; possible D gene TRBD1, 6 bases. The CDR3 region is CASSGAGAGQPQHF. The CDR3 DNA reads TGTGCCAGCAGCGGGGCGGGGGCGGGTCAGCCCCAGCATTTT.